The clone carrying this T cell receptor (beta chain) has ten or more counts. Researchers took RNA transcripts and amplified the TCR beta CDR3 regions from them. The TCR CDR3 first-round RT-PCR relied on the HTBI primer set. Via MiXCR, TCRdb re-called the multiplex PCR reads, giving one row per CDR3 protein. Of 530,000 or so distinct CDR3 sequences listed, 17% are singletons. This sample is part of a study of T cells in Graves' hyperthyroidism and ophthalmopathy. Trimming removed 4 bases from V and 3 bases from J; junction bases left unmatched: 7. The CDR3 totals 15 residues. Germline V gives CDR1 SGHTA, CDR2 FQGNSA.

This receptor was obtained from a young woman with Graves' ophthalmopathy. Sample: blood. The genes are TRBV7-2 and TRBJ2-7; TRBD1 aligns across 9 bases. The CDR3 nucleotides read TGTGCCAGCAGCTCCACAGGGGGCCCCAGCTACGAGCAGTACTTC. This translates into CASSSTGGPSYEQYF.